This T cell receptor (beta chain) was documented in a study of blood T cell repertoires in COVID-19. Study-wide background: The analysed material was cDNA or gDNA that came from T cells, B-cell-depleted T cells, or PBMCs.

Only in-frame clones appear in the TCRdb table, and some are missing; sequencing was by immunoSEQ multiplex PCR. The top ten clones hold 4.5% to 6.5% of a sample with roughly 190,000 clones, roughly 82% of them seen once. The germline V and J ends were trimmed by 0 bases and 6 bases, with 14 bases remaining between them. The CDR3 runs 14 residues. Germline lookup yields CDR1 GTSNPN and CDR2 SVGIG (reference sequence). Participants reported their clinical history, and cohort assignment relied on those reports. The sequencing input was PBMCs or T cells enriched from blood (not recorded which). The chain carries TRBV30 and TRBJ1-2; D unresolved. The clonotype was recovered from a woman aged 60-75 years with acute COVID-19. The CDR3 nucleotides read TGTGCCTGGAGTGTATTAGCGTCCGGGCATGGCTACACCTTC. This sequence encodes CAWSVLASGHGYTF.